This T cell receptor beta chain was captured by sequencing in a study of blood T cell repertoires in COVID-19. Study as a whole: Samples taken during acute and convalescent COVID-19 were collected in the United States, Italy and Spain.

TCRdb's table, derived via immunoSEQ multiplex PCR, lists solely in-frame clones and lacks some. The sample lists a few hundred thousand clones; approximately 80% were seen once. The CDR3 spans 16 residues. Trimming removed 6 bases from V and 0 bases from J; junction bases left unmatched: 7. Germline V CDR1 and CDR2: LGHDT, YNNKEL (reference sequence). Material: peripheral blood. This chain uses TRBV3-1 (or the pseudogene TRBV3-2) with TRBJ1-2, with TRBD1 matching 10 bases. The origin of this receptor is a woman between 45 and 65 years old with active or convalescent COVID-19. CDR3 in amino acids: CASSSRDRGSNYGYTF. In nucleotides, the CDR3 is TGTGCCAGCAGTTCCCGGGACAGGGGCTCTAACTATGGCTACACCTTC.